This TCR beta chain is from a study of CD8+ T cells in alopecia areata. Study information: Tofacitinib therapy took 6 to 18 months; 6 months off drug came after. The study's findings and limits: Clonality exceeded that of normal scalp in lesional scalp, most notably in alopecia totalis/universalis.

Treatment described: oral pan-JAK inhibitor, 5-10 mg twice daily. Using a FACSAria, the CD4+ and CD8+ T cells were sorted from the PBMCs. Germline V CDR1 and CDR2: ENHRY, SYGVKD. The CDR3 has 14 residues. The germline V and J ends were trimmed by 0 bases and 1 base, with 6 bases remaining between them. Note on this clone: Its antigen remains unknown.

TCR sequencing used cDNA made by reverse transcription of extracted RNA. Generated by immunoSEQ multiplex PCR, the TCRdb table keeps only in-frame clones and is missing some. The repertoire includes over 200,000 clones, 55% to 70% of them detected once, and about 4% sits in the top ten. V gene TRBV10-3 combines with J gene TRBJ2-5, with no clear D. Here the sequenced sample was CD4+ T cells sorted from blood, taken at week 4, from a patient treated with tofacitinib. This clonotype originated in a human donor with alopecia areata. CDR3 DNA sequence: TGTGCCATCAGTGAGTCTATAGGCCAAGAGACCCAGTACTTC. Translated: CAISESIGQETQYF.